A selection of T cell receptor beta chains follows, all from one sample in a study of technical replicates of blood from several donors. The data were produced by immunoSEQ multiplex PCR, yet TCRdb's version contains in-frame clones alone and is incomplete. Of 95,000 or so clones listed, roughly 95% are singletons. The sequenced sample was T cells isolated from PBMCs. The receptors originated from a human donor in good health. CDR3s include the opening cysteine and the closing phenylalanine or tryptophan. The D gene is left open where the match is weak. Clone sizes are given selectively: once, few, many, or a class where the clone is expanded.

cdr3_aa: CASSLHRTGVGGYTF
cdr3_nt: TGTGCCAGCAGCTTACACAGGACAGGGGTTGGTGGCTACACCTTC
v_call: TRBV7-3
j_call: TRBJ1-2
d_call: TRBD1
clone_size: NA

cdr3_aa: CASSVVRDRGNTGELFF
cdr3_nt: TGTGCCAGCAGCGTAGTACGGGACAGGGGAAACACCGGGGAGCTGTTTTTT
v_call: TRBV9
j_call: TRBJ2-2
d_call: TRBD1
clone_size: once

cdr3_aa: CASSQTGSADTQYF
cdr3_nt: TGTGCCAGCAGCCAAACGGGGAGTGCAGATACGCAGTATTTT
v_call: TRBV4-2
j_call: TRBJ2-3
d_call: NA
clone_size: once

cdr3_aa: CSVDKGNYGYTF
cdr3_nt: TGCAGCGTTGATAAGGGGAACTATGGCTACACCTTC
v_call: TRBV29-1
j_call: TRBJ1-2
d_call: NA
clone_size: NA

cdr3_aa: CASSQDRLAGGYNEQFF
cdr3_nt: TGTGCCAGCAGCCAAGATCGGCTAGCGGGAGGTTACAATGAGCAGTTCTTC
v_call: TRBV4-2
j_call: TRBJ2-1
d_call: TRBD2
clone_size: NA

cdr3_aa: CASSLDGGNQPQHF
cdr3_nt: TGTGCCAGCAGCTTGGACGGGGGAAACCAGCCCCAGCATTTT
v_call: TRBV5-8
j_call: TRBJ1-5
d_call: NA
clone_size: NA

cdr3_aa: CASSLTDSNQPQHF
cdr3_nt: TGTGCCAGCAGCTTAACTGATAGCAATCAGCCCCAGCATTTT
v_call: TRBV11-1
j_call: TRBJ1-5
d_call: NA
clone_size: NA

cdr3_aa: CASSSTGGEQYF
cdr3_nt: TGTGCCAGCAGCTCGACAGGGGGCGAACAGTACTTC
v_call: TRBV13
j_call: TRBJ2-7
d_call: TRBD1
clone_size: NA

cdr3_aa: CASITGTGNTIYF
cdr3_nt: TGCGCCAGCATAACAGGGACTGGAAACACCATATATTTT
v_call: TRBV10-1
j_call: TRBJ1-3
d_call: NA
clone_size: NA

cdr3_aa: CASCTGGTGELFF
cdr3_nt: TGTGCCAGTTGTACAGGGGGCACCGGGGAGCTGTTTTTT
v_call: TRBV25-1
j_call: TRBJ2-2
d_call: TRBD1
clone_size: NA

cdr3_aa: CASSLGGPYEQYF
cdr3_nt: TGTGCCAGCAGCTTGGGCGGGCCCTACGAGCAGTACTTC
v_call: TRBV5-4
j_call: TRBJ2-7
d_call: NA
clone_size: once

cdr3_aa: CASSLDLTGGDTEAFF
cdr3_nt: TGTGCCAGCAGTCTTGACCTGACGGGGGGGGACACTGAAGCTTTCTTT
v_call: TRBV9
j_call: TRBJ1-1
d_call: NA
clone_size: NA

cdr3_aa: CASSLSPGETQYF
cdr3_nt: TGTGCCAGCAGCTTATCCCCAGGGGAGACCCAGTACTTC
v_call: TRBV7-2
j_call: TRBJ2-5
d_call: NA
clone_size: NA

cdr3_aa: CASSYSTVVGTDTQYF
cdr3_nt: TGTGCCAGCAGTTACTCAACGGTAGTTGGCACAGATACGCAGTATTTT
v_call: TRBV6-6
j_call: TRBJ2-3
d_call: NA
clone_size: NA

cdr3_aa: CASSQGRLAGPYEQYF
cdr3_nt: TGCGCCAGCAGCCAAGGGAGACTAGCGGGACCCTACGAGCAGTACTTC
v_call: TRBV4-1
j_call: TRBJ2-7
d_call: TRBD2
clone_size: NA

cdr3_aa: CASSPDNRAYEQYF
cdr3_nt: TGCGCCAGCAGCCCGGACAACAGGGCCTACGAGCAGTACTTC
v_call: TRBV5-1
j_call: TRBJ2-7
d_call: NA
clone_size: NA

cdr3_aa: CASAGPQHQPQHF
cdr3_nt: TGCGCCAGCGCGGGGCCCCAGCATCAGCCCCAGCATTTT
v_call: TRBV10-2
j_call: TRBJ1-5
d_call: NA
clone_size: NA

cdr3_aa: CASSLGAPRNTDTQYF
cdr3_nt: TGTGCCAGCAGCTTAGGTGCGCCAAGAAACACAGATACGCAGTATTTT
v_call: TRBV11-2
j_call: TRBJ2-3
d_call: NA
clone_size: NA

cdr3_aa: CASSQVTSGYNEQFF
cdr3_nt: TGTGCCAGCAGCCAAGTCACTAGCGGGTATAATGAGCAGTTCTTC
v_call: TRBV4-2
j_call: TRBJ2-1
d_call: TRBD2
clone_size: once

cdr3_aa: CASSPRTGHGETQYF
cdr3_nt: TGTGCCAGCAGCCCCCGGACAGGACATGGGGAGACCCAGTACTTC
v_call: TRBV7-3
j_call: TRBJ2-5
d_call: TRBD1
clone_size: NA

cdr3_aa: CASSQRLAGSNEQFF
cdr3_nt: TGTGCCAGCAGCCAGAGACTAGCGGGTTCCAATGAGCAGTTCTTC
v_call: TRBV5-5
j_call: TRBJ2-1
d_call: TRBD2
clone_size: NA

cdr3_aa: CASSLSRGAGYGYTF
cdr3_nt: TGTGCCAGCAGTTTATCGCGGGGGGCAGGCTATGGCTACACCTTC
v_call: TRBV27
j_call: TRBJ1-2
d_call: NA
clone_size: once

cdr3_aa: CASSSTDYNEQFF
cdr3_nt: TGTGCCAGCAGTTCGACAGATTACAATGAGCAGTTCTTC
v_call: TRBV28
j_call: TRBJ2-1
d_call: NA
clone_size: NA

cdr3_aa: CASSLTVRPEGNTEAFF
cdr3_nt: TGTGCCAGCAGCTTAACTGTCAGGCCCGAGGGGAACACTGAAGCTTTCTTT
v_call: TRBV11-3
j_call: TRBJ1-1
d_call: NA
clone_size: NA

cdr3_aa: CASSDSGVEGTEAFF
cdr3_nt: TGTGCCAGCAGTGACTCAGGGGTTGAAGGCACTGAAGCTTTCTTT
v_call: TRBV2
j_call: TRBJ1-1
d_call: NA
clone_size: NA

cdr3_aa: CASRRDRTINYGYTF
cdr3_nt: TGTGCCAGCAGGAGGGACAGAACTATTAACTATGGCTACACCTTC
v_call: TRBV27
j_call: TRBJ1-2
d_call: TRBD1
clone_size: NA

cdr3_aa: CASSVLQGAYSNQPQHF
cdr3_nt: TGTGCCAGCAGTGTCCTACAGGGGGCCTATAGCAATCAGCCCCAGCATTTT
v_call: TRBV6-1
j_call: TRBJ1-5
d_call: TRBD1
clone_size: once

cdr3_aa: CASSPVGEAAYEQYF
cdr3_nt: TGTGCCAGCTCACCAGTGGGGGAGGCCGCCTACGAGCAGTACTTC
v_call: TRBV18
j_call: TRBJ2-7
d_call: NA
clone_size: NA

cdr3_aa: CASTRGLGNEQFF
cdr3_nt: TGTGCCAGCACAAGGGGATTGGGCAATGAGCAGTTCTTC
v_call: TRBV25-1
j_call: TRBJ2-1
d_call: NA
clone_size: few

cdr3_aa: CASSPGHSTDTQYF
cdr3_nt: TGTGCCAGCAGCCCGGGACATTCCACAGATACGCAGTATTTT
v_call: TRBV7-2
j_call: TRBJ2-3
d_call: NA
clone_size: NA

cdr3_aa: CASRGQGHSEAFF
cdr3_nt: TGTGCCAGCAGAGGACAGGGTCACTCTGAAGCTTTCTTT
v_call: TRBV6-1
j_call: TRBJ1-1
d_call: TRBD1
clone_size: few

cdr3_aa: CASSYNGGAGGRARTTGELFF
cdr3_nt: TGTGCCAGCAGTTACAACGGGGGCGCGGGCGGGAGGGCCAGGACCACCGGGGAGCTGTTTTTT
v_call: TRBV6-7
j_call: TRBJ2-2
d_call: TRBD2
clone_size: NA

cdr3_aa: CASSGGLSSYEQYF
cdr3_nt: TGTGCCTCCAGTGGGGGACTGAGCTCCTACGAGCAGTACTTC
v_call: TRBV6-5
j_call: TRBJ2-7
d_call: NA
clone_size: NA

cdr3_aa: CASSEAAGVNFNEQFF
cdr3_nt: TGCGCCAGCAGTGAGGCAGCGGGAGTTAATTTCAATGAGCAGTTCTTC
v_call: TRBV10-1
j_call: TRBJ2-1
d_call: TRBD2
clone_size: NA

cdr3_aa: CATRRIPSYEQYF
cdr3_nt: TGTGCCACCCGGCGGATTCCTTCCTACGAGCAGTACTTC
v_call: TRBV2
j_call: TRBJ2-7
d_call: NA
clone_size: once

cdr3_aa: CAISERTGGSNREKLFF
cdr3_nt: TGTGCCATCAGTGAGAGAACAGGGGGATCTAATCGTGAAAAACTGTTTTTT
v_call: TRBV10-3
j_call: TRBJ1-4
d_call: TRBD1
clone_size: NA

cdr3_aa: CASSSPGGSGRNNEQFF
cdr3_nt: TGTGCCAGCAGTTCCCCCGGGGGTAGCGGGAGGAACAATGAGCAGTTCTTC
v_call: TRBV28
j_call: TRBJ2-1
d_call: TRBD2
clone_size: NA

cdr3_aa: CASSTPPYEGSAGPQHF
cdr3_nt: TGTGCCAGTAGTACCCCCCCGTATGAAGGCTCCGCGGGGCCCCAGCATTTT
v_call: TRBV19
j_call: TRBJ1-5
d_call: NA
clone_size: NA

cdr3_aa: CASSQGGQGFYEQYF
cdr3_nt: TGTGCCAGCAGCCAGGGGGGACAGGGATTCTACGAGCAGTACTTC
v_call: TRBV7-2
j_call: TRBJ2-7
d_call: TRBD1
clone_size: NA

cdr3_aa: CACTRTRLAGNTGELFF
cdr3_nt: TGTGCCTGCACGCGTACCAGACTAGCGGGCAACACCGGGGAGCTGTTTTTT
v_call: TRBV30
j_call: TRBJ2-2
d_call: TRBD2
clone_size: once

cdr3_aa: CASSWGTSGTYEQFF
cdr3_nt: TGCGCCAGCAGCTGGGGGACTAGCGGGACCTATGAGCAGTTCTTC
v_call: TRBV5-1
j_call: TRBJ2-1
d_call: TRBD2
clone_size: NA

cdr3_aa: CASSLRTGNTGELFF
cdr3_nt: TGTGCCAGCAGCTTGAGGACAGGAAACACCGGGGAGCTGTTTTTT
v_call: TRBV5-5
j_call: TRBJ2-2
d_call: TRBD1
clone_size: once

cdr3_aa: CASSDGQLTDTQYF
cdr3_nt: TGTGCCAGCAGTGATGGGCAGTTGACAGATACGCAGTATTTT
v_call: TRBV6-1
j_call: TRBJ2-3
d_call: NA
clone_size: NA

cdr3_aa: CASSDPREITDTQYF
cdr3_nt: TGCGCCAGCAGTGACCCCCGGGAGATCACAGATACGCAGTATTTT
v_call: TRBV10-1
j_call: TRBJ2-3
d_call: NA
clone_size: once

cdr3_aa: CASSLQGSGTEAFF
cdr3_nt: TGTGCCAGCAGTTTACAGGGCAGCGGCACTGAAGCTTTCTTT
v_call: TRBV6-5
j_call: TRBJ1-1
d_call: NA
clone_size: NA

cdr3_aa: CAISESVGGVRSSYEQYF
cdr3_nt: TGTGCCATCAGTGAGTCGGTGGGAGGCGTCAGGAGCTCCTACGAGCAGTACTTC
v_call: TRBV10-3
j_call: TRBJ2-7
d_call: NA
clone_size: once

cdr3_aa: CASIGDRDEQFF
cdr3_nt: TGTGCCAGCATCGGAGACAGAGATGAGCAGTTCTTC
v_call: TRBV6-5
j_call: TRBJ2-1
d_call: NA
clone_size: NA

cdr3_aa: CSALEHEQFF
cdr3_nt: TGCAGCGCGTTGGAGCATGAGCAGTTCTTC
v_call: TRBV29-1
j_call: TRBJ2-1
d_call: NA
clone_size: NA

cdr3_aa: CASSLASGRSSYNEQFF
cdr3_nt: TGCGCCAGCAGCTTGGCTAGCGGGAGGTCCTCCTACAATGAGCAGTTCTTC
v_call: TRBV5-1
j_call: TRBJ2-1
d_call: TRBD2
clone_size: NA

cdr3_aa: CASSVSGLGQPQHF
cdr3_nt: TGTGCCAGCAGCGTCTCAGGGTTAGGCCAGCCCCAGCATTTT
v_call: TRBV9
j_call: TRBJ1-5
d_call: NA
clone_size: once

cdr3_aa: CASSSSGSRRIF
cdr3_nt: TGTGCCAGCAGTTCCAGCGGGAGTAGGAGGATCTTC
v_call: TRBV6-5
j_call: TRBJ2-1
d_call: TRBD2
clone_size: NA

cdr3_aa: CAISRTSGQYEQYF
cdr3_nt: TGTGCCATCAGCCGGACTAGCGGCCAATACGAGCAGTACTTC
v_call: TRBV10-3
j_call: TRBJ2-7
d_call: TRBD2
clone_size: NA

cdr3_aa: CANHPLLAGETGELFF
cdr3_nt: TGCGCCAACCACCCCCTCCTAGCGGGGGAGACCGGGGAGCTGTTTTTT
v_call: TRBV10-1
j_call: TRBJ2-2
d_call: TRBD2
clone_size: NA

cdr3_aa: CAWSVASVGTDTQYF
cdr3_nt: TGTGCCTGGAGTGTAGCTAGCGTCGGCACAGATACGCAGTATTTT
v_call: TRBV30
j_call: TRBJ2-3
d_call: NA
clone_size: NA

cdr3_aa: CSVVQDNEQFF
cdr3_nt: TGCAGCGTTGTCCAGGACAATGAGCAGTTCTTC
v_call: TRBV29-1
j_call: TRBJ2-1
d_call: NA
clone_size: NA

cdr3_aa: CASSPGQGWNEKLFF
cdr3_nt: TGTGCCAGCAGTCCCGGACAGGGGTGGAATGAAAAACTGTTTTTT
v_call: TRBV27
j_call: TRBJ1-4
d_call: TRBD1
clone_size: NA

cdr3_aa: CASSPGQANTEAFF
cdr3_nt: TGTGCCAGCTCCCCCGGACAGGCGAACACTGAAGCTTTCTTT
v_call: TRBV18
j_call: TRBJ1-1
d_call: TRBD1
clone_size: NA

cdr3_aa: CSVEISDIYEQYF
cdr3_nt: TGCAGCGTTGAAATATCGGACATCTACGAGCAGTACTTC
v_call: TRBV29-1
j_call: TRBJ2-7
d_call: NA
clone_size: NA